One and the same sample provided the 3 T cell receptor beta chains below, sequenced in a study of blood T cell repertoires in COVID-19. TCRdb's copy holds only in-frame clones and misses some; the assay was immunoSEQ multiplex PCR. The sample records 350,000 to 400,000 clones, more than 70% being singletons. Sequencing used PBMCs or T cells enriched from blood (not recorded which). These receptors came from a woman younger than 35 who had recovered from COVID-19.

This clone occurred once. This chain links TRBV29-1 with TRBJ1-1; TRBD1 is a possible D gene (6 bases). This CDR3 is built from 15 residues. Germline V CDR1 and CDR2: SQVTM, ANQGSEA. V was clipped by 5 bases and J by 0 bases, with 16 bases between them. CDR3 loop: CSVTGRTAMNTEAFF. The CDR3 region has the DNA TGCAGCGTTACAGGGAGAACGGCTATGAACACTGAAGCTTTCTTT.

This clone was seen just once. This chain connects TRBV3-1 (or the pseudogene TRBV3-2) to TRBJ2-1, with 8 bases aligning to TRBD2. Germline CDR1 LGHDT, CDR2 YNNKEL (reference sequence). The ends lost 2 bases at V and 2 bases at J; junction bases unmatched: 8. This CDR3 contains 17 residues. The CDR3 region is CASSQYGVGGAYNEQFF. As DNA, the CDR3 is TGTGCCAGCAGCCAATATGGCGTCGGGGGGGCCTACAATGAGCAGTTCTTC.

The rearrangement links TRBV7-3 to TRBJ1-1; D perhaps matches TRBD1 (5 bases). CDR1 SGHTA and CDR2 FQGTGA come from the germline V gene. The V end lost 5 bases, the J end lost 4 bases, and 11 bases lay between the germline ends. The CDR3 has 13 residues. The CDR3 reads CASSIRRGTEAFF. CDR3 DNA: TGTGCCAGCAGCATCCGAAGGGGCACTGAAGCTTTCTTT.